The text below deals with one T cell receptor beta chain. This entry comes from a study of blood T cell repertoires in COVID-19. For the study at large: COVID-19 samples collected from the United States, Italy and Spain covered acute and convalescent phases. From T cells, B-cell-depleted T cells, or PBMCs came the material, which was cDNA or gDNA.

The CDR3 covers 11 residues. After removal of 7 bases from V and 5 bases from J, the junction contained 3 bases not matched to a gene. The germline V gene encodes CDR1 GTSNPN and CDR2 SVGIG (reference sequence). Per the study methods: Estimation of nucleated cell counts relied on the amplification of reference gene primers. Using immunoSEQ multiplex PCR, the repertoire was profiled, and TCRdb retains in-frame clones only, with some absent. V, J and clone size are those of that table, while D and trimming were read from the DNA. The sample carries about 160,000 clones, about 86% recorded once. What was sequenced was peripheral blood. J is TRBJ2-5 and V is TRBV30; 8 nucleotides agree with TRBD2. The source is a woman older than 75 with acute or convalescent COVID-19. In DNA, the CDR3 is TGTGCCTTGGGACTAGTGGAGACCCAGTACTTC. Translation gives CALGLVETQYF.